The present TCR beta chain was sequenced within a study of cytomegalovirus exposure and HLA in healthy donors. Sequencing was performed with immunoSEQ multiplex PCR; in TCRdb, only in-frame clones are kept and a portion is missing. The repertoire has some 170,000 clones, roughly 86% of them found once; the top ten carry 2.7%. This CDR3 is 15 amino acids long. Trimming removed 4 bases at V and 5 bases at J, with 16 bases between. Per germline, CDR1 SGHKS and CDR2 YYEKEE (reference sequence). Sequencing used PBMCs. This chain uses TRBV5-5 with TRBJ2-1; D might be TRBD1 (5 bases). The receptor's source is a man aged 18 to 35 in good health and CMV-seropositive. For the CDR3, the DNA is TGTGCCAGCAGCCAGGGTTTTGGGGCCAACAATGAGCAGTTCTTC. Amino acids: CASSQGFGANNEQFF.